The next 19 T cell receptor beta chains were all read from a single sample in a study of T cell repertoires in cytomegalovirus infection. From the reads, TCRdb called clonotypes with MiXCR, one entry per CDR3 protein. The sample has around 550,000 distinct CDR3 sequences; approximately 25% are singletons. Input material: PBMCs. The receptors stem from a human donor in good health (CMV status not recorded). Some clones in this sample may be carry-over from other donors' samples.

The CDR3 is CASSEAGGSPRLSDQPQHF. The CDR3 coding sequence is TGTGCCAGCAGTGAAGCGGGTGGTTCCCCCCGTCTGAGCGATCAGCCCCAGCATTTT. The chain carries TRBV6-1 and TRBJ1-5; D ambiguous. V was shortened by 0 bases and J by 5 bases, with 23 bases between the two germline ends. This CDR3 spans 19 amino acids. CDR1 and CDR2 from the germline V gene are MNHNS and SASEGT.

This clonotype appeared a few times. The rearrangement links TRBV19 to TRBJ1-3; D uncertain. CDR1 is LNHDA, CDR2 SQIVND, per germline (reference sequence). The CDR3 is made up of 14 amino acids. Trimming stripped 1 base from V and 0 bases from J, with 4 bases between. In DNA, the CDR3 is TGTGCCAGTAGTATAGGGGGCTCTGGAAACACCATATATTTT. It translates to CASSIGGSGNTIYF.

V and J are TRBV2 and TRBJ2-2; D might be TRBD1 (6 bases). Per the germline V gene, CDR1 is SNHLY and CDR2 is FYNNEI. CDR3 size: 16 residues. V shed 6 bases and J shed 4 bases, with 18 bases lying between them. The chain's CDR3 is CASRAIQGRGTGELFF. CDR3 in DNA: TGTGCCAGCAGGGCGATACAGGGACGAGGCACCGGGGAGCTGTTTTTT.

This clonotype showed up many times. The chain combines TRBV7-8 with TRBJ1-1; TRBD1 might be the D (5 bases). V lost 0 bases and J 4 bases, leaving 9 bases between the germline ends. CDR1 SGHVS and CDR2 FQNEAQ come from the germline V gene. The CDR3 runs to 14 residues. CDR3 region: CASSLAREGTEAFF. The CDR3 coding sequence is TGTGCCAGCAGCTTAGCCAGGGAGGGCACTGAAGCTTTCTTT.

This rearrangement joins TRBV6-4 to TRBJ1-1, with D hard to call. V was pared by 4 bases and J by 4 bases, with 10 bases between. Germline lookup yields CDR1 MRHNA and CDR2 SNTAGT. The CDR3 extends over 13 amino acids. CDR3 coding DNA: TGTGCCAGCAGTGTAGGGTTGAGCACTGAAGCTTTCTTT. Its translation is CASSVGLSTEAFF.

This clonotype was observed a handful of times. The rearrangement uses TRBV7-8 and TRBJ2-2, with D perhaps TRBD2 (5 bases). V dropped 3 bases and J dropped 7 bases, with 9 bases sitting between them. The CDR3 has 13 amino acids. Germline loops: CDR1 SGHVS, CDR2 FQNEAQ. CDR3 region: CASSFREFGELFF. CDR3 bases: TGTGCCAGCAGCTTCCGGGAATTCGGGGAGCTGTTTTTT. The whole variable domain, remainder taken from reference TRBV7-8 and TRBJ2-2, is GAGVSQSPRYKVAKRGQDVALRCDPISGHVSLFWYQQALGQGPEFLTYFQNEAQLDKSGLPSDRFFAERPEGSVSTLKIQRTQQEDSAVYLCASSFREFGELFFGEGSRLTVL.

CDR3 DNA: TGTGCCAGCAGTGGGCGGACAGGGCACGGGGAAAAACTGTTTTTT. Protein product: CASSGRTGHGEKLFF. The chain has TRBV7-2 and TRBJ1-4, with TRBD1 identical over 8 bases. From germline, CDR1 is SGHTA and CDR2 FQGNSA. The CDR3 contains 15 residues. Trimming removed 6 bases from V and 8 bases from J; junction bases left unmatched: 11.

This clonotype came up a few times. This sequence joins TRBV6-1 and TRBJ1-2, with TRBD1 as a possible D gene (6 bases). CDR1 is MNHNS and CDR2 is SASEGT in the germline V gene. CDR3 length: 15 residues. V was clipped by 6 bases and J by 7 bases, with 21 bases between them. In DNA form, the CDR3 reads TGTGCCAGCAGCAGAGGGGGGGGCGGGAGGGGTGGCTACACCTTC. As protein: CASSRGGGGRGGYTF.

V usage is TRBV10-3 and J usage is TRBJ1-1; D is ambiguous. V dropped 7 bases and J dropped 3 bases, with 12 bases sitting between them. Per the germline V gene, CDR1 is ENHRY and CDR2 is SYGVKD. This CDR3 region has 13 residues. CDR3 coding DNA: TGTGCCATCACAGAGGGTGGGTACACTGAAGCTTTCTTT. This translates into CAITEGGYTEAFF.

This CDR3 is CAARGGQASGNTIYF. CDR3 nucleotide sequence: TGTGCCGCTAGAGGAGGACAGGCCTCTGGAAACACCATATATTTT. J is TRBJ1-3 and V is TRBV11-3, with 7 bases lining up with TRBD1. This CDR3 contains 15 residues. Trimming took 11 bases from V and 0 from J; bases not matched to a gene: 10. Germline V gives CDR1 SGHNT, CDR2 YENEEA.

The rearrangement joins TRBV20-1 to TRBJ2-3; D not certain. Germline CDR1 reads DFQATT; CDR2 reads SNEGSKA (reference sequence). Trimming took off 5 bases at V and 1 base at J, with 16 bases between the two ends. The CDR3 totals 15 residues. Written as DNA, the CDR3 is TGCAGTGCTCAGAAGCCCGTCGGTCGCACAGATACGCAGTATTTT. Protein: CSAQKPVGRTDTQYF.

The chain uses TRBV6-6 and TRBJ2-5; D may be TRBD2 (5 bases). The CDR3 has 14 amino acids. The germline CDR1 and CDR2 sequences are MNHNY and SVGAGI (reference sequence). V dropped 3 bases and J dropped 2 bases, with 10 bases sitting between them. The CDR3 DNA follows: TGTGCCAGCAGTTATGGAAGGAGGCAAGAGACCCAGTACTTC. Translated, it gives CASSYGRRQETQYF.

This clonotype was recorded a few times. The chain combines TRBV6-2 or TRBV6-3 with TRBJ2-1; TRBD2 matches 14 bases. This CDR3 contains 19 residues. Germline loops: CDR1 MNHEY, CDR2 SVGEGT. V dropped 5 bases and J dropped 1; count of bases not matched to a gene: 10. Written as DNA, the CDR3 is TGTGCCAGCAGTCCGACTAGCGGGAGGGCGTCGGGGTCCTACAATGAGCAGTTCTTC. Encoded protein: CASSPTSGRASGSYNEQFF.

The rearrangement uses TRBV7-2 and TRBJ2-1; D unresolved. This CDR3 contains 16 residues. V lost 5 bases and J 7 bases, leaving 21 bases between the germline ends. Germline V gene sequence: CDR1 SGHTA, CDR2 FQGNSA. CDR3 DNA: TGTGCCAGCAGCCCGGCGCTGGGCGTGGCGCGTAATGAGCAGTTCTTC. This translates into CASSPALGVARNEQFF.

This clonotype was counted only a few times. The chain is built from TRBV4-1 and TRBJ2-2; 11 bases agree with TRBD2. Germline V gene sequence: CDR1 MGHRA, CDR2 YSYEKL. The CDR3 contains 16 residues. V shed 2 bases and J 5 bases; nucleotides not matched to a gene: 4. This CDR3 reads CASSQITSGRTGELFF. Written as DNA, the CDR3 is TGCGCCAGCAGCCAAATAACTAGCGGGAGAACCGGGGAGCTGTTTTTT.

This clonotype was counted a few times. The rearrangement joins TRBV5-1 to TRBJ2-1; the match to TRBD2 covers 12 bases. Germline values: CDR1 SGHRS, CDR2 YFSETQ. The CDR3 totals 16 residues. J was trimmed by 5 bases and V by 2 bases; bases with no gene match: 5. DNA for the CDR3: TGCGCCAGCAGCTTACTGACTAGCGGGGGAAACAATGAGCAGTTCTTC. This encodes CASSLLTSGGNNEQFF.

This clonotype was seen many times. The chain carries TRBV7-2 and TRBJ2-1; D unclear. Deletions cut 5 bases from V and 8 bases from J, with 13 bases between. Per the germline V gene, CDR1 is SGHTA and CDR2 is FQGNSA. This CDR3 is 13 amino acids long. CDR3 DNA sequence: TGTGCCAGCAGCCTACCCCCTTTCGATGAGCAGTTCTTC. It specifies CASSLPPFDEQFF.

This clonotype was found once. V is TRBV14 and J is TRBJ2-1; D uncertain. CDR1 and CDR2 (germline): SGHDN, FVKESK. The CDR3 totals 13 residues. The V end lost 6 bases, the J end lost 9 bases, and 15 bases lay between the germline ends. The CDR3 reads CASRDLSRGEQFF. The CDR3 nucleotides are TGTGCCAGCAGAGATCTATCCAGAGGTGAGCAGTTCTTC.

The rearrangement uses TRBV4-2 and TRBJ2-1; D remains unclear. Germline V gene data show CDR1 as LGHNA and CDR2 as YNFKEQ. This CDR3 contains 16 residues. The V gene lost 2 bases and the J gene lost 3 bases, with 14 bases spanning the gap. The CDR3 spells CASSQSSRSYYNEQFF. The CDR3 bases are TGTGCCAGCAGCCAATCCTCCCGCTCCTACTACAATGAGCAGTTCTTC.